This entry lists 25 T cell receptor beta chains sequenced from one sample in a study of monozygotic twins with inflammatory bowel disease. TCRdb reprocessed the 5' RACE reads; each CDR3 protein has one entry and no DNA is given. The listing records about 210,000 distinct CDR3 sequences. The specimen sequenced was blood. These TCRs come from a human donor with ulcerative colitis or Crohn's disease, or a healthy co-twin of an affected twin (not recorded which).

This chain links TRBV29-1 with TRBJ1-1. CDR1 SQVTM and CDR2 ANQGSEA come from the germline V gene. This CDR3 contains 12 residues. CDR3 loop: CSVDRDQPQAFF.

The genes are TRBV5-1 and TRBJ2-1. The germline CDR1 and CDR2 sequences are SGHRS and YFSETQ. The length of the CDR3 is 12 residues. CDR3 in amino acids: CASGSIRNEQFF.

V and J are TRBV29-1 and TRBJ1-1. Germline V gene sequence: CDR1 SQVTM, CDR2 ANQGSEA. The length of the CDR3 is 11 residues. The CDR3: CSVGERTEAFF.

V usage is TRBV7-9 and J usage is TRBJ1-5. In germline, CDR1 is SEHNR, CDR2 FQNEAQ (reference sequence). The CDR3 has 15 residues. The CDR3 reads CASSLGGQRNQPQHF. Full variable domain (outside the CDR3, taken from reference TRBV7-9 and TRBJ1-5): DTGVSQNPRHKITKRGQNVTFRCDPISEHNRLYWYRQTLGQGPEFLTYFQNEAQLEKSRLLSDRFSAERPKGSFSTLEIQRTEQGDSAMYLCASSLGGQRNQPQHFGDGTRLSIL.

The chain joins TRBV5-1 to TRBJ2-7; without DNA, the TCRdb call of TRBD1 cannot be checked. CDR1 is SGHRS, CDR2 YFSETQ, per germline. The CDR3 is 15 amino acids. The CDR3 sequence: CASSTATGASDEQYF.

The rearrangement links TRBV5-1 to TRBJ2-2; lacking DNA, the TRBD1 call made by TCRdb goes unchecked. This CDR3 is built from 15 residues. Germline loops: CDR1 SGHRS, CDR2 YFSETQ. The CDR3 reads CASRGGTGVGGELFF.

The rearrangement uses TRBV19 and TRBJ2-7; the D gene TCRdb calls, TRBD1, cannot be checked with no DNA. The germline V gene encodes CDR1 LNHDA and CDR2 SQIVND (reference sequence). The CDR3 is made up of 15 amino acids. CDR3 residues: CASSIQPGGVYEQYF.

This rearrangement joins TRBV7-2 to TRBJ2-1; with no DNA, the TCRdb D assignment of TRBD2 cannot be verified. Germline lookup yields CDR1 SGHTA and CDR2 FQGNSA. The CDR3 contains 11 residues. The CDR3 reads CASRRGVGQFF.

The rearrangement links TRBV27 to TRBJ2-7; TCRdb's D call, TRBD1, is unchecked because there is no DNA. The CDR3 runs 12 residues. Per germline, CDR1 MNHEY and CDR2 SMNVEV (reference sequence). The CDR3 sequence: CASSLPGREQYF.

V and J are TRBV30 and TRBJ1-1; lacking DNA, the TRBD1 call made by TCRdb goes unchecked. From germline, CDR1 is GTSNPN and CDR2 SVGIG (reference sequence). This CDR3 is 12 amino acids long. The CDR3 here is CAWSGQGLEAFF.

The V call is TRBV27, the J call TRBJ2-3; TCRdb's assignment of TRBD1 cannot be checked, as there is no DNA. This CDR3 has 15 residues. In germline, CDR1 is MNHEY, CDR2 SMNVEV (reference sequence). The CDR3 sequence is CASRLRTGGRDTQYF.

The J gene is TRBJ2-5, the V gene TRBV20-1; there is no DNA to check the TCRdb D call of TRBD2. The CDR3 consists of 15 residues. In germline, CDR1 is DFQATT, CDR2 SNEGSKA (reference sequence). CDR3 protein: CSARSSGDFQETQYF.

The chain employs TRBV12-3 or TRBV12-4 and TRBJ2-3; TCRdb proposes TRBD2, but this gene call is untestable without DNA. The CDR3 totals 17 residues. The CDR3 sequence: CASSFRTGGGPTDTQYF.

The chain is built from TRBV6-5 and TRBJ2-3; TCRdb outputs TRBD1, but without DNA this stays unchecked. Germline lookup yields CDR1 MNHEY and CDR2 SVGAGI. The CDR3 totals 16 residues. CDR3 region: CASSYDSSVSTDTQYF.

The rearrangement links TRBV30 to TRBJ1-2. Germline assignment: CDR1 GTSNPN and CDR2 SVGIG (reference sequence). CDR3 length: 13 residues. The CDR3 here is CAWSVSPPAGYTF.

The chain couples TRBV7-2 to TRBJ2-3; TCRdb's D call, TRBD1, is unchecked because there is no DNA. This CDR3 contains 14 residues. CDR1 is SGHTA and CDR2 is FQGNSA in the germline V gene. The CDR3 protein is CASSFPVNTDTQYF.

The chain employs TRBV4-3 and TRBJ2-1; TCRdb returns TRBD2, unconfirmable since there is no DNA. CDR1 is LGHNA and CDR2 is YSLEER in the germline V gene. This CDR3 is built from 17 residues. The CDR3 sequence is CASSQDPSGRGNNEQFF.

V and J are TRBV20-1 and TRBJ1-2; the TCRdb D gene call, TRBD1, has no DNA to confirm it. The CDR3 has 12 residues. Germline CDR1 reads DFQATT; CDR2 reads SNEGSKA (reference sequence). CDR3 sequence: CSASGDNYGYTF.

The CDR3 loop is CASSLGDGYGYTF. The rearrangement links TRBV5-1 to TRBJ1-2; TCRdb names TRBD1, which stays unverified in the absence of DNA. The germline gives CDR1 SGHRS, CDR2 YFSETQ. This CDR3 region has 13 residues.

This sequence joins TRBV9 and TRBJ1-3. This CDR3 contains 11 residues. The germline V gene encodes CDR1 SGDLS and CDR2 YYNGEE. This CDR3 is CASSVGNTIYF.

The chain is built from TRBV10-3 and TRBJ2-1; the D call of TRBD1 rests on TCRdb alone, since no DNA is present to check it. CDR3 length: 14 amino acids. Germline assignment: CDR1 ENHRY and CDR2 SYGVKD. CDR3 sequence: CATIAGTTYNEQFF.

The V gene is TRBV6-9, the J gene TRBJ1-5. The germline CDR1 and CDR2 sequences are MNHGY and SVAAGI. This CDR3 region has 11 residues. This CDR3 reads CAILGPQPQHF.

The chain uses TRBV11-2 and TRBJ2-1; TCRdb's D call, TRBD1, is unchecked because there is no DNA. The length of the CDR3 is 13 residues. Looked up from germline, CDR1 is SGHAT and CDR2 is FQNNGV. CDR3 loop: CASRDTLYNEQFF.

The J gene is TRBJ2-1, the V gene TRBV7-3; TCRdb names TRBD1, which stays unverified in the absence of DNA. This CDR3 comprises 15 residues. Germline V gene lookup returns CDR1 SGHTA and CDR2 FQGTGA. The CDR3 here is CASSRGQEPYNEQFF.

The chain carries TRBV30 and TRBJ1-2; TCRdb proposes TRBD1, but this gene call is untestable without DNA. There are 16 residues in the CDR3. Germline V gives CDR1 GTSNPN, CDR2 SVGIG (reference sequence). The CDR3 is CAWSLSRDRGLYGYTF.